This TCR beta chain was identified during a study of T cell responses to AZD1222 COVID-19 vaccine. Findings of the study overall: Baseline serology detected seropositivity in only a handful of AZD1222 recipients.

Concerning this clone: Antigen specificity is unknown.

The method was immunoSEQ multiplex PCR; TCRdb's version includes in-frame clones alone and lacks a portion of them. The sample lists 140,000 or so clones; 88% were seen once. The material was peripheral blood, obtained 28 days after the second dose of the MenACWY control vaccine. The TCR comes from an adult who received the MenACWY meningococcal vaccine as a control.

CDR3 residues: CASSLGLAGTGELFF. The CDR3 DNA is TGTGCCAGCAGCTTGGGCCTAGCGGGCACCGGGGAGCTGTTTTTT. J is TRBJ2-2 and V is TRBV7-9; 8 bases agree with TRBD2. Germline CDR1 reads SEHNR; CDR2 reads FQNEAQ (reference sequence). The CDR3 runs 15 residues. V was clipped by 3 bases and J by 4 bases; unmatched bases: 4.